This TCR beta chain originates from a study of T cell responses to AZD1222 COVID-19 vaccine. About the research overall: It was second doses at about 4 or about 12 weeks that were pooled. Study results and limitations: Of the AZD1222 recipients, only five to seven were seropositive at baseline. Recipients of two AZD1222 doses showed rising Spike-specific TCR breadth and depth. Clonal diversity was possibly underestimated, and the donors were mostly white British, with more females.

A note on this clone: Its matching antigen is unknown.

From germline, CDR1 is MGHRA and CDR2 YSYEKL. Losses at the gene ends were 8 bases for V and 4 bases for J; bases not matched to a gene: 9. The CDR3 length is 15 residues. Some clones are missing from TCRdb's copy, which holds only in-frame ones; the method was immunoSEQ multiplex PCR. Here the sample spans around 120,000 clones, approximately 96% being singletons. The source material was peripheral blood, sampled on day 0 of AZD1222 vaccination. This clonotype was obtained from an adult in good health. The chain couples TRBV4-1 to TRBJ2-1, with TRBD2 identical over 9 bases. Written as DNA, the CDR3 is TGCGCCAGCGGAAGTTCTAGCGGGGTTTACAATGAGCAGTTCTTC. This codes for CASGSSSGVYNEQFF.